This TCR beta chain comes out of a study of cytomegalovirus exposure and HLA in healthy donors. PCR involved 60 Vbeta and 13 Jbeta primers. Libraries were prepared by immunoSEQ multiplex PCR; TCRdb keeps only in-frame clonotypes and omits some of them. The sample contains 30,000 to 40,000 clones, around 69% of which appear only once. CDR1 is SNHLY and CDR2 is FYNNEI in the germline V gene. Trimming stripped 8 bases from V and 2 bases from J, with 7 bases between. This CDR3 is 11 amino acids long. This chain joins TRBV2 and TRBJ2-7, with TRBD1 as a possible D gene (5 bases). This receptor was obtained from a woman in her twenties or thirties in good health and CMV-seropositive. Sequencing was performed on PBMCs. The CDR3 loop reads CASAGTYEQYF. The CDR3 DNA reads as TGTGCCAGCGCAGGGACCTACGAGCAGTACTTC. Full variable domain (missing parts from reference TRBV2 and TRBJ2-7): EPEVTQTPSHQVTQMGQEVILRCVPISNHLYFYWYRQILGQKVEFLVSFYNNEISEKSEIFDDQFSVERPDGSNFTLKIRSTKLEDSAMYFCASAGTYEQYFGPGTRLTVT.